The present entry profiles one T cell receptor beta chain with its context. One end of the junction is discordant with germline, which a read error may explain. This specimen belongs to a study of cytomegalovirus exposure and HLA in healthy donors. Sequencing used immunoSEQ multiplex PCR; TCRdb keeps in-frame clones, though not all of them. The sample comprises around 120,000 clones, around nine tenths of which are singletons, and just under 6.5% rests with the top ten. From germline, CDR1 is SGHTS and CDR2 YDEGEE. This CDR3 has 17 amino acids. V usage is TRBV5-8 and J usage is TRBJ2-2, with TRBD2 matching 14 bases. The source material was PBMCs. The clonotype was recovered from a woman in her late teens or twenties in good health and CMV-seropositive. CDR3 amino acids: CASIPGLAGATTWELFF. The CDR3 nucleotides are TGTGCCAGCATACCGGGACTAGCGGGGGCGACCACCTGGGAGCTGTTTTTT.